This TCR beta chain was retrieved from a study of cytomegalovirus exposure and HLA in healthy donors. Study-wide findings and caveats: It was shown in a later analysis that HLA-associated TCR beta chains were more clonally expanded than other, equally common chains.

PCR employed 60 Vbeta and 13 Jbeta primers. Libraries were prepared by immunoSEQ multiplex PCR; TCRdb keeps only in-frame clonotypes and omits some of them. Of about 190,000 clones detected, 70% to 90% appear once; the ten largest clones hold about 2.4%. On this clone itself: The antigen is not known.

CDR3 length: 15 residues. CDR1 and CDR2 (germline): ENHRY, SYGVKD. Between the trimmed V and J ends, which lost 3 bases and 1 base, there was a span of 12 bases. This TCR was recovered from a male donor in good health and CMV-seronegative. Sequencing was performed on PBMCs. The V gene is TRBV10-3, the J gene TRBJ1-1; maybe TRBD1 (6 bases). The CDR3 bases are TGTGCCATCAGTGAACCCGACAGGAAGAACACTGAAGCTTTCTTT. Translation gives CAISEPDRKNTEAFF.